These T cell receptor beta chains were read from a single sample in a study of blood T cell repertoires in COVID-19. The method was immunoSEQ multiplex PCR; TCRdb's version includes in-frame clones alone and lacks a portion of them. Among around 150,000 clones, 80% to 90% were seen once, and the ten largest hold approximately 2.8%. Sequencing used peripheral blood. These receptors were obtained from an older woman with active COVID-19. Each CDR3 is given with its conserved first and last residue. The order of the fields is J gene, D gene, CDR3 length, V gene, clone size, CDR3 protein, CDR3 DNA. A D gene is named only where the DNA matches it firmly. Not all rows give a size; the values are once, few, many and, for expanded clones, a class.

j_call: TRBJ2-2
d_call: .
cdr3_length: 13
v_call: TRBV19
clone_size: .
cdr3_aa: CASSSGYTGELFF
cdr3_nt: TGTGCCAGTAGTTCGGGGTACACCGGGGAGCTGTTTTTT

j_call: TRBJ1-1
d_call: .
cdr3_length: 14
v_call: TRBV18
clone_size: .
cdr3_aa: CASSPIEGVTEAFF
cdr3_nt: TGTGCCAGCTCACCTATTGAGGGCGTCACTGAAGCTTTCTTT

j_call: TRBJ2-7
d_call: TRBD1
cdr3_length: 14
v_call: TRBV28
clone_size: once
cdr3_aa: CASKERQGPYEQYF
cdr3_nt: TGTGCCAGCAAGGAACGACAGGGTCCCTACGAGCAGTACTTC

j_call: TRBJ2-3
d_call: TRBD2
cdr3_length: 18
v_call: TRBV28
clone_size: .
cdr3_aa: CASSPGTSGSQRTDTQYF
cdr3_nt: TGTGCCAGCAGCCCCGGGACTAGCGGGAGTCAGCGCACAGATACGCAGTATTTT

j_call: TRBJ2-3
d_call: TRBD2
cdr3_length: 15
v_call: TRBV9
clone_size: once
cdr3_aa: CASRETSGSTDTQYF
cdr3_nt: TGTGCCAGCAGGGAGACTAGCGGGAGCACAGATACGCAGTATTTT

j_call: TRBJ2-1
d_call: .
cdr3_length: 14
v_call: TRBV6-2/TRBV6-3
clone_size: .
cdr3_aa: CASSWDSQDNEQFF
cdr3_nt: TGTGCCAGCAGTTGGGACTCCCAGGACAATGAGCAGTTCTTC

j_call: TRBJ2-7
d_call: .
cdr3_length: 17
v_call: TRBV28
clone_size: .
cdr3_aa: CASSLMTSTDKMGEQYF
cdr3_nt: TGTGCCAGCAGTTTAATGACAAGCACGGACAAAATGGGGGAGCAGTACTTC

j_call: TRBJ2-7
d_call: .
cdr3_length: 16
v_call: TRBV11-1
clone_size: .
cdr3_aa: CASSLAGSGGVYEQYF
cdr3_nt: TGTGCCAGCAGCTTAGCGGGTTCTGGAGGCGTCTACGAGCAGTACTTC

j_call: TRBJ2-3
d_call: .
cdr3_length: 14
v_call: TRBV6-4
clone_size: once
cdr3_aa: CASSAEGRGNTQYF
cdr3_nt: TGTGCCAGCAGCGCGGAGGGCCGTGGGAATACGCAGTATTTT

j_call: TRBJ2-6
d_call: .
cdr3_length: 15
v_call: TRBV19
clone_size: .
cdr3_aa: CASSIGLSGANVLTF
cdr3_nt: TGTGCCAGTAGTATCGGACTCTCTGGGGCCAACGTCCTGACTTTC